Listed below are T cell receptor beta chains from one sample, sequenced in a study of T cell responses to AZD1222 COVID-19 vaccine. The method was immunoSEQ multiplex PCR; TCRdb's version includes in-frame clones alone and lacks a portion of them. The data show roughly 130,000 clones, about 90% seen once. The sample consisted of peripheral blood, taken on day 0 of AZD1222 vaccination. The receptor source for this set is an adult in good health. The conserved cysteine and the conserved F or W are not part of the CDR3 here.

j_gene,v_gene,len,CDR3aa
TRBJ1-2,TRBV6-5,11,ASQRDPGYGYT
TRBJ2-1,TRBV13,9,ASSLGREQF
TRBJ1-5,TRBV28,14,VSSLTGTGGNQPQH
TRBJ2-7,TRBV7-6,13,ASSPGRGSSYEQY
TRBJ1-1,TRBV12-3/TRBV12-4,11,ASSVKRVTEAF
TRBJ2-3,TRBV6-2/TRBV6-3,16,ASSYPPPPGVITDTQY
TRBJ2-7,TRBV6-4,18,ASRGPTGGAAWELSYEQY
TRBJ2-3,TRBV5-1,14,ASSWMDLRGTDTQY
TRBJ2-7,TRBV12-3/TRBV12-4,9,ASSPGLEQY
TRBJ2-7,TRBV11-3,11,ASSSTVIYEQY
TRBJ2-7,TRBV6-5,12,ASSRLAESYEQY
TRBJ1-5,TRBV7-2,13,ASSPTGTGNQPQH
TRBJ2-1,TRBV10-3,13,ATTGLSGSYNEQF
TRBJ2-5,TRBV7-2,13,ASSLVGDIKETQY
TRBJ1-5,TRBV3-1/TRBV3-2,16,ASSQDNGEGKDNQPQH
TRBJ1-2,TRBV4-2,13,ASSQPLAQGVGYT
TRBJ2-7,TRBV28,13,ASSFRTGGTYEQY
TRBJ2-7,TRBV20-1,13,SASIAQGLGYEQY
TRBJ2-7,TRBV6-2/TRBV6-3,13,ASSYETPSSYEQY
TRBJ2-2,TRBV9,13,ASRAGILNTGELF
TRBJ1-5,TRBV4-1,12,ASSQDHGAQPQH
TRBJ1-2,TRBV5-6,11,ASSLLVVGGYT
TRBJ1-5,TRBV19,11,ASSIDSDQPQH
TRBJ1-1,TRBV2,14,ASSDPAGPYNTEAF
TRBJ2-5,TRBV6-4,13,ASSLLAGDMETQY
TRBJ2-1,TRBV4-3,15,ASSQDYPAEAYNEQF
TRBJ2-1,TRBV9,13,ASSVVPGGNNEQF
TRBJ1-1,TRBV12-3/TRBV12-4,11,ASSRGPGTEAF
TRBJ2-7,TRBV18,12,ASSPVGRGDEQY
TRBJ1-3,TRBV7-6,13,ASSEYWGTGNTIY
TRBJ2-7,TRBV18,12,ASSPEDGGNEQY
TRBJ2-5,TRBV11-2,14,ASSSLKRQGRETQY
TRBJ1-6,TRBV30,16,AWRGGQGRSSYNSPLH
TRBJ2-1,TRBV28,10,ASSLFRNEQF
TRBJ2-7,TRBV19,12,ASSMGTGTYEQY
TRBJ2-3,TRBV30,12,AWRRLAARDTQY
TRBJ2-7,TRBV6-5,12,ASDLDPRAREQY